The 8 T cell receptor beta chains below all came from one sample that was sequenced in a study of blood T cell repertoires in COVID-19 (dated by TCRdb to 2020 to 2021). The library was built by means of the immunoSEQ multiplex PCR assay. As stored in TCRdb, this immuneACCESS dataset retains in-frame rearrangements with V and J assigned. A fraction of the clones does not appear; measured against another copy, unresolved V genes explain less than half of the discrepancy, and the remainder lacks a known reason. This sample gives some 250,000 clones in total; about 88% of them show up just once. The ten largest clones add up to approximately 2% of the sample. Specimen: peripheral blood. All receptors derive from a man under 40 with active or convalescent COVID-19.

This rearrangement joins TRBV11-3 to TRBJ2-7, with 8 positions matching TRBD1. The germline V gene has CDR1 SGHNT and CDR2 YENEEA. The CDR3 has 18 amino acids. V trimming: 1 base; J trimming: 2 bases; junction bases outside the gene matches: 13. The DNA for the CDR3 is TGTGCCAGCAGCTTAGTCTATAGACAGGGGCGCCCCCCCTACGAGCAGTACTTC. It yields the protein CASSLVYRQGRPPYEQYF. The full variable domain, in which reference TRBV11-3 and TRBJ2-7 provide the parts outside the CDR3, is EAGVVQSPRYKIIEKKQPVAFWCNPISGHNTLYWYLQNLGQGPELLIRYENEEAVDDSQLPKDRFSAERLKGVDSTLKIQPAELGDSAVYLCASSLVYRQGRPPYEQYFGPGTRLTVT.

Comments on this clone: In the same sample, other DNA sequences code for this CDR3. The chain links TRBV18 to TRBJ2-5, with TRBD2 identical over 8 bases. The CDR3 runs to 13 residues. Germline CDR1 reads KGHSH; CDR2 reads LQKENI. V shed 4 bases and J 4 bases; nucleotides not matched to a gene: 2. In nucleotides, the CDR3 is TGTGCCAGCTCACTGGGACTAGGAGAGACCCAGTACTTC. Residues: CASSLGLGETQYF.

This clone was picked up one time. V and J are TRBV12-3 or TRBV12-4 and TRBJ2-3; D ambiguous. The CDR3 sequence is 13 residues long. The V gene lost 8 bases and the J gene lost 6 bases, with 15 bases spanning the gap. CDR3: CASFSMRLDTQYF. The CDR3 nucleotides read TGTGCCAGCTTTTCCATGAGGCTTGATACGCAGTATTTT.

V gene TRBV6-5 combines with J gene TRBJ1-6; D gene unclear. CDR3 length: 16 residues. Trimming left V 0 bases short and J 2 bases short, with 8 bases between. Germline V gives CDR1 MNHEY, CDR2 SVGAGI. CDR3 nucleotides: TGTGCCAGCAGTTACTCTCCCCAGACCTATAATTCACCCCTCCACTTT. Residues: CASSYSPQTYNSPLHF.

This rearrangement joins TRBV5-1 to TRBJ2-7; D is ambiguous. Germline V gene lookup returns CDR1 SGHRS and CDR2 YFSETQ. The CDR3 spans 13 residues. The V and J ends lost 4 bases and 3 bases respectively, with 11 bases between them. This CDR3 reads CASSPAAYYEQYF. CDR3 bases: TGCGCCAGCAGCCCCGCGGCGTACTACGAGCAGTACTTC.

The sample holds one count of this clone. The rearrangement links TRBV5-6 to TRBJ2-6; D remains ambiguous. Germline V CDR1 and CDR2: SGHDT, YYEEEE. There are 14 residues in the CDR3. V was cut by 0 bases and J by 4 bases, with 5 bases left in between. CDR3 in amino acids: CASSLVTGANVLTF. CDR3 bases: TGTGCCAGCAGCTTGGTTACAGGGGCCAACGTCCTGACTTTC.

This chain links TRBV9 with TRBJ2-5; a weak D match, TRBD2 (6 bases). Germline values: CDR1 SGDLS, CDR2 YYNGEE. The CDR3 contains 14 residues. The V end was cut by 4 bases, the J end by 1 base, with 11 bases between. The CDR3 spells CASSSVSGQETQYF. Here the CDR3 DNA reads TGTGCCAGCAGCTCCGTTAGCGGCCAAGAGACCCAGTACTTC. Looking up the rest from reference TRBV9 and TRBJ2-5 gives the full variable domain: DSGVTQTPKHLITATGQRVTLRCSPRSGDLSVYWYQQSLDQGLQFLIQYYNGEERAKGNILERFSAQQFPDLHSELNLSSLELGDSALYFCASSSVSGQETQYFGPGTRLLVL.

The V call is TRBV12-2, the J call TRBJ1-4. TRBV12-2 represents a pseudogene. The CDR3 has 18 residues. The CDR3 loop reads CASRNKRSPQMINEKLFF. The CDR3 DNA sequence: TGTGCAAGTCGCAATAAAAGAAGCCCCCAAATGATAAATGAAAAACTGTTTTTT.